The 20 T cell receptor beta chains presented below share a single source sample, sequenced in a study of T-cell reconstitution after alpha-beta-depleted transplantation in children. Unique molecular identifiers tagged the TCRbeta library. Each CDR3 protein gets one entry after TCRdb re-called the PCR reads with MiXCR. This sample has about 400,000 distinct CDR3 sequences, with around 20% found just once. The sample consisted of PBMCs from the stem cell graft donor, taken from the stem cell graft. These TCRs come from a human donor who donated a stem cell graft to a child with acute myeloid leukemia.

The chain is built from TRBV20-1 and TRBJ2-7; possibly TRBD2 for D (6 bases). Trimming pared 6 bases from V and 2 bases from J, leaving 20 bases between. The germline gives CDR1 DFQATT, CDR2 SNEGSKA (reference sequence). The CDR3 consists of 15 residues. As DNA, the CDR3 is TGCAGTGCCAGTTCCCCCTCTAGCGAAACCTACGAGCAGTACTTC. This sequence encodes CSASSPSSETYEQYF.

The chain links TRBV24-1 to TRBJ2-1; TRBD2 matches at 9 bases. After removal of 0 bases from V and 8 bases from J, the junction contained 7 bases not matched to a gene. Germline V lookup: CDR1 KGHDR, CDR2 SFDVKD. The CDR3 is 16 residues long. This chain's CDR3 is CATSDLGPSGMDEQFF. The CDR3 DNA reads as TGTGCCACCAGTGATTTGGGGCCTAGCGGGATGGATGAGCAGTTCTTC.

The chain uses TRBV12-3 or TRBV12-4 and TRBJ2-2; 13 bases align to TRBD2. This CDR3 spans 14 amino acids. The V and J ends lost 8 bases and 7 bases, in that order; junction bases with no gene match: 4. CDR3 loop: CASGLAGVIGELFF. In nucleotides, the CDR3 is TGTGCCAGCGGACTAGCGGGAGTTATCGGGGAGCTGTTTTTT.

Worth noting for this clonotype: Being one base from a much bigger clone, this may be a read error. The chain combines TRBV5-1 with TRBJ2-2; 7 bases are shared with TRBD1. In germline, CDR1 is SGHRS, CDR2 YFSETQ. The CDR3 is made up of 14 amino acids. J lost 0 bases, V lost 6 bases, and 2 bases had no gene match. The CDR3 DNA follows: TGCGCCAGCACCGGGACAGCGAACACCGGGGAGCTGTTTTTT. Its translation is CASTGTANTGELFF.

The rearrangement joins TRBV18 to TRBJ2-3; D call uncertain. The CDR3 length is 12 residues. From germline, CDR1 is KGHSH and CDR2 LQKENI. V lost 4 bases and J lost 4, with 6 bases in between. The CDR3, as DNA: TGTGCCAGCTCACGGGATGCAGATACGCAGTATTTT. Translating it yields CASSRDADTQYF.

This clonotype was counted a few times. The rearrangement links TRBV20-1 to TRBJ2-7; D is possibly TRBD1 or TRBD2 (5 bases each). Per germline, CDR1 DFQATT and CDR2 SNEGSKA (reference sequence). The length of the CDR3 is 13 residues. The germline V and J ends were trimmed by 6 bases and 3 bases, with 15 bases remaining between them. CDR3 nucleotide sequence: TGCAGTGCAAACCGGGACGGAGGCTACGAGCAGTACTTC. Its protein product is CSANRDGGYEQYF.

The chain uses TRBV20-1 and TRBJ2-3, with 8 bases matching TRBD2. CDR1 and CDR2 from the germline V gene are DFQATT and SNEGSKA (reference sequence). This CDR3 has 14 residues. V shed 6 bases and J 7 bases; nucleotides not matched to a gene: 12. CDR3 coding DNA: TGCAGTGCCGTTAGCGGGACTAGGGCCTATACGCAGTATTTT. Translated: CSAVSGTRAYTQYF.

This clonotype was counted a few times. J is TRBJ2-2 and V is TRBV6-2 or TRBV6-3, with 11 bases matching TRBD2. This CDR3 has 17 residues. From germline, CDR1 is MNHEY and CDR2 SVGEGT. V dropped 3 bases and J dropped 2; count of bases not matched to a gene: 5. The CDR3 region has the DNA TGTGCCAGCAGTTATATCCTAGCGGGAGGCAACACCGGGGAGCTGTTTTTT. It encodes CASSYILAGGNTGELFF.

The V gene is TRBV28, the J gene TRBJ2-1; D may be TRBD2 (5 bases). CDR1 is MDHEN and CDR2 is SYDVKM in the germline V gene. V gave up 5 bases and J gave up 7 bases, with 18 bases separating them. The CDR3 totals 15 residues. The CDR3 spells CASSAAGLTGNEQFF. CDR3 nucleotide sequence: TGTGCCAGCAGTGCCGCCGGGTTAACGGGGAATGAGCAGTTCTTC.

This clonotype was counted many times. The chain combines TRBV6-6 with TRBJ2-3; TRBD1 matches at 7 bases. The junction had 6 bases not matched to a gene; V was cut back by 4 bases and J by 2 bases. From germline, CDR1 is MNHNY and CDR2 SVGAGI (reference sequence). The CDR3 runs to 15 residues. The CDR3 spells CASSLTRGITDTQYF. The CDR3 DNA is TGTGCCAGCAGTTTGACCAGGGGGATCACAGATACGCAGTATTTT.

This rearrangement joins TRBV6-1 to TRBJ1-1; D is possibly TRBD1 (6 bases). V dropped 4 bases and J dropped 2 bases, with 17 bases sitting between them. In germline, CDR1 is MNHNS, CDR2 SASEGT. The CDR3 has 16 residues. CDR3 loop: CASSAHRVSTNTEAFF. The CDR3 DNA reads as TGTGCCAGCAGTGCTCACAGGGTGTCTACAAACACTGAAGCTTTCTTT.

The chain couples TRBV12-3 or TRBV12-4 to TRBJ2-1, with 9 bases matching TRBD2. The CDR3 is 16 amino acids. J gave up 0 bases and V 5 bases, and 5 bases lay outside the gene matches. CDR3: CASSTSSGSSYNEQFF. The DNA of the CDR3 is TGTGCCAGCAGTACCAGTAGCGGGAGCTCCTACAATGAGCAGTTCTTC.

This clonotype turned up a few times. This chain joins TRBV5-1 and TRBJ2-1, with 13 positions matching TRBD2. This CDR3 spans 16 amino acids. CDR1 and CDR2 from the germline V gene are SGHRS and YFSETQ. The J segment lost 6 bases and the V segment lost 4 bases, leaving 7 bases of the junction unmatched. In DNA, the CDR3 is TGCGCCAGCAGCGCTACTAGCGGGAGGGCCGGCAATGAGCAGTTCTTC. Residues: CASSATSGRAGNEQFF. Using reference TRBV5-1 and TRBJ2-1 for the parts outside the CDR3, the full variable domain is KAGVTQTPRYLIKTRGQQVTLSCSPISGHRSVSWYQQTPGQGLQFLFEYFSETQRNKGNFPGRFSGRQFSNSRSEMNVSTLELGDSALYLCASSATSGRAGNEQFFGPGTRLTVL.

The gene calls are TRBV20-1 and TRBJ1-1, with unresolved D. Trimming cost V 4 bases and J 4 bases, with 10 bases left between them. Per the germline V gene, CDR1 is DFQATT and CDR2 is SNEGSKA (reference sequence). The CDR3 runs 12 residues. The DNA of the CDR3 is TGCAGTGCTACACGACCAGCCACTGAAGCTTTCTTT. It codes for CSATRPATEAFF.

This clonotype was recorded a few times. Here the CDR3 DNA reads TGTGCCAGCAGTGCCCGGTGGGAGCAGTACTTC. It yields the protein CASSARWEQYF. This chain links TRBV6-1 with TRBJ2-7, with D hard to call. CDR3 length: 11 residues. Trimming left V 4 bases short and J 7 bases short, with 8 bases between. The germline CDR1 and CDR2 sequences are MNHNS and SASEGT.

This clonotype was detected many times. V and J are TRBV20-1 and TRBJ2-7, with 7 nucleotides matching TRBD2. CDR1 DFQATT and CDR2 SNEGSKA come from the germline V gene (reference sequence). With 3 bases clipped from V and 3 bases from J, the junction kept 5 bases outside the gene matches. The CDR3 has 13 residues. The CDR3 DNA sequence: TGCAGTGCTAGTGGGCTAGCGGACTACGAGCAGTACTTC. Amino acid sequence: CSASGLADYEQYF.

This clonotype was observed at least ten times. At one end, the junction sequence differs from germline, possibly due to a read error. The gene calls are TRBV10-3 and TRBJ1-5, with unresolved D. The CDR3 sequence is 12 residues long. Looked up from germline, CDR1 is ENHRY and CDR2 is SYGVKD. CDR3 residues: CAISEDGNSHHF. CDR3 bases: TGTGCCATCAGTGAGGACGGGAACTCCCACCATTTT.

This clonotype has a handful of counts. V usage is TRBV9 and J usage is TRBJ2-1; D may correspond to TRBD1 or TRBD2 (6 bases each). V lost 0 bases, J lost 10 bases, and 17 bases lay in between. This CDR3 contains 15 residues. Germline V gene sequence: CDR1 SGDLS, CDR2 YYNGEE. CDR3 loop: CASSVGAGGSGEQFF. The CDR3 coding sequence is TGTGCCAGCAGCGTAGGGGCCGGGGGCTCAGGGGAGCAGTTCTTC.

This clonotype showed up many times. The chain employs TRBV20-1 and TRBJ2-1, with TRBD2 matching over 8 bases. Germline trimming cut 0 bases from V and 5 bases from J; bases unmatched to any gene: 9. Germline V lookup: CDR1 DFQATT, CDR2 SNEGSKA (reference sequence). This CDR3 is 16 amino acids long. The CDR3 sequence is CSARDPASGWDNEQFF. Here the CDR3 DNA reads TGCAGTGCTAGAGATCCCGCTAGCGGGTGGGACAATGAGCAGTTCTTC.

The chain employs TRBV5-1 and TRBJ2-7; 9 nucleotides agree with TRBD2. This CDR3 contains 15 residues. The germline gives CDR1 SGHRS, CDR2 YFSETQ. Losses at the gene ends were 0 bases for V and 4 bases for J; bases not matched to a gene: 5. The CDR3 region has the DNA TGCGCCAGCAGCTTGGTTAGCGGGAGTGTGTACGAGCAGTACTTC. Encoded protein: CASSLVSGSVYEQYF.